This entry lists 19 T cell receptor beta chains sequenced from one sample in a study of shared clonotypes between healthy human individuals. Sequencing was performed with immunoSEQ multiplex PCR; in TCRdb, only in-frame clones are kept and a portion is missing. The sample shows roughly 2,000,000 clones, roughly 93% of them seen only once. As defined, naive CD8 cells were CD45RO-negative and positively selected for CCR7, with terminally differentiated effector memory CD45RA+ cells excluded. The material sequenced was naive CD8+ T cells from PBMCs. The receptors originated from a man younger than 35 in good health. Some clones in this sample may be carry-over from other donors' samples.

This clone was observed once. This chain links TRBV4-1 with TRBJ2-7; 11 bases map to TRBD2. Germline lookup yields CDR1 MGHRA and CDR2 YSYEKL. The CDR3 sequence is 15 residues long. The V segment lost 4 bases and the J segment 3 bases; nucleotides outside the gene matches: 5. CDR3 sequence reads: CASSPRLAGSYEQYF. CDR3 DNA sequence: TGCGCCAGCAGCCCTCGACTAGCGGGAAGCTACGAGCAGTACTTC.

As for this clone: This sequence may be a read error, since a much larger clone differs from it by one base. This rearrangement joins TRBV28 to TRBJ2-7; possible D gene TRBD1, 5 bases. The CDR3 sequence is 13 residues long. Trimming removed 2 bases at V and 2 bases at J, with 7 bases between. Germline assignment: CDR1 MDHEN and CDR2 SYDVKM. CDR3 amino acids: CASSLGHTYEQYF. CDR3 DNA: TGTGCCAGCAGTTTAGGACATACCTACGAGCAGTACTTC.

The chain couples TRBV19 to TRBJ2-7, with TRBD2 matching over 7 bases. The V gene end was trimmed by 4 bases and the J gene end by 0 bases; junction bases not matched to a gene: 3. From germline, CDR1 is LNHDA and CDR2 SQIVND (reference sequence). The CDR3 contains 14 residues. The CDR3 DNA reads TGTGCCAGTAGTACCGGGAGGAGCTCCTACGAGCAGTACTTC. Protein: CASSTGRSSYEQYF.

This clone was counted a few times. The V gene is TRBV10-1, the J gene TRBJ1-1; possible D gene TRBD1, 5 bases. Trimming shortened V by 8 bases and J by 0 bases, and 13 bases separated the two germline ends. Germline CDR1 is WNHNN and CDR2 is SYGVQD (reference sequence). This CDR3 comprises 14 residues. CDR3 sequence (DNA): TGCGCCAGCTCCCCCGACAGAATGAACACTGAAGCTTTCTTT. Protein: CASSPDRMNTEAFF.

This rearrangement joins TRBV19 to TRBJ2-1; no reliable D call. This CDR3 spans 13 amino acids. From germline, CDR1 is LNHDA and CDR2 SQIVND (reference sequence). V was clipped by 7 bases and J by 5 bases, with 12 bases between them. Written as DNA, the CDR3 is TGTGCCAGTACCCAAGGTAACGACAATGAGCAGTTCTTC. Translating gives CASTQGNDNEQFF.

The chain is built from TRBV7-9 and TRBJ2-7; D is perhaps TRBD1 (5 bases). The ends were cut back, 4 bases at V and 0 bases at J, with 10 bases in the middle. CDR3 size: 14 residues. Germline CDR1 SEHNR, CDR2 FQNEAQ (reference sequence). The chain's CDR3 is CASSSSTDSYEQYF. Here the CDR3 DNA reads TGTGCCAGCAGCTCCTCGACAGACTCCTACGAGCAGTACTTC.

This sequence joins TRBV27 and TRBJ1-1, with D tentatively TRBD1 (5 bases). Per germline, CDR1 MNHEY and CDR2 SMNVEV (reference sequence). CDR3 length: 15 residues. The V and J ends lost 5 bases and 7 bases respectively, with 20 bases between them. The CDR3: CASSPTRARDYEAFF. DNA for the CDR3: TGTGCCAGCAGTCCTACCAGGGCCCGGGACTATGAAGCTTTCTTT.

The chain carries TRBV15 and TRBJ2-3; possibly TRBD2 for D (6 bases). This CDR3 has 16 residues. Trimming took off 6 bases at V and 0 bases at J, with 16 bases between the two ends. CDR1 is LNHNV and CDR2 is YYDKDF in the germline V gene (reference sequence). The CDR3 DNA reads as TGTGCCACCAGAGACGAAGGACTACTAAGCACAGATACGCAGTATTTT. It encodes CATRDEGLLSTDTQYF. The complete variable domain, with remaining parts taken from reference TRBV15 and TRBJ2-3, reads DAMVIQNPRYQVTQFGKPVTLSCSQTLNHNVMYWYQQKSSQAPKLLFHYYDKDFNNEADTPDNFQSRRPNTSFCFLDIRSPGLGDTAMYLCATRDEGLLSTDTQYFGPGTRLTVL.

The chain is built from TRBV7-9 and TRBJ1-5; D is undetermined. Between the trimmed V and J ends, which lost 5 bases and 7 bases, there was a span of 12 bases. The V gene's germline CDR1 is SEHNR and CDR2 FQNEAQ (reference sequence). The CDR3 length is 13 residues. CDR3 sequence (DNA): TGTGCCAGCAGCGTTGGCTTTGGGCAGCCCCAGCATTTT. It specifies CASSVGFGQPQHF.

The chain employs TRBV7-2 and TRBJ2-1; TRBD2 agrees at 12 bases. Trimming took 5 bases from V and 8 from J; bases not matched to a gene: 7. This CDR3 is built from 15 residues. Germline CDR1 and CDR2: SGHTA and FQGNSA. This CDR3 reads CASSPRTSGMYEQFF. Here the CDR3 DNA reads TGTGCCAGCAGCCCTCGGACTAGCGGGATGTATGAGCAGTTCTTC.

The chain couples TRBV10-2 to TRBJ2-7; D remains unclear. The germline gives CDR1 WSHSY, CDR2 SAAADI. The CDR3 is 12 residues long. The V and J ends lost 6 bases and 1 base respectively, with 7 bases between them. The CDR3 DNA reads as TGCGCCAGCAGCTACACATCCTACGAGCAGTACTTC. It is translated as CASSYTSYEQYF.

The chain uses TRBV5-1 and TRBJ2-5; D might be TRBD1 (6 bases). Trimming took off 2 bases at V and 4 bases at J, with 18 bases between the two ends. From germline, CDR1 is SGHRS and CDR2 YFSETQ. The CDR3 is 16 amino acids. The CDR3 protein is CASSLQGPLGPETQYF. The CDR3 nucleotides are TGCGCCAGCAGCTTACAGGGCCCACTGGGGCCAGAGACCCAGTACTTC. The full variable domain, rest sourced from reference TRBV5-1 and TRBJ2-5, is KAGVTQTPRYLIKTRGQQVTLSCSPISGHRSVSWYQQTPGQGLQFLFEYFSETQRNKGNFPGRFSGRQFSNSRSEMNVSTLELGDSALYLCASSLQGPLGPETQYFGPGTRLLVL.

The rearrangement uses TRBV21-1 and TRBJ2-7. TRBV21-1 is classified as a pseudogene. This CDR3 is 15 amino acids long. The CDR3 sequence is CASSKALTRGGEQYF. The CDR3 DNA is TGTGCCAGCAGCAAAGCGCTTACGAGGGGCGGGGAGCAGTACTTC.

The chain employs TRBV10-3 and TRBJ2-7, with a tentative D call TRBD1 (6 bases). The length of the CDR3 is 15 residues. The germline V gene encodes CDR1 ENHRY and CDR2 SYGVKD. V was shortened by 5 bases and J by 7 bases, with 21 bases between the two germline ends. CDR3 bases: TGTGCCATCAGTTCCCCGACAGGTGGGCGGGTGGAGCAGTACTTC. This gives the protein CAISSPTGGRVEQYF.

The chain is built from TRBV28 and TRBJ2-2, with 8 bases identical to TRBD1. The germline gives CDR1 MDHEN, CDR2 SYDVKM. V was pared by 3 bases and J by 2 bases, with 8 bases of the junction left unmatched. The CDR3 covers 17 residues. Written as DNA, the CDR3 is TGTGCCAGCAGTTTTCGCCCAGGGGGCGAAAACACCGGGGAGCTGTTTTTT. Protein: CASSFRPGGENTGELFF.

V usage is TRBV9 and J usage is TRBJ1-5; 7 nucleotides align to TRBD1. From germline, CDR1 is SGDLS and CDR2 YYNGEE. The CDR3 totals 15 residues. V trimming: 3 bases; J trimming: 4 bases; junction bases outside the gene matches: 7. CDR3 sequence: CASSASGQPNQPQHF. The CDR3 DNA reads TGTGCCAGCAGCGCCTCGGGACAGCCAAATCAGCCCCAGCATTTT.

The chain couples TRBV19 to TRBJ2-1, with D uncertain. V lost 1 base to trimming and J lost 10 bases, with 8 bases between them. Germline loops: CDR1 LNHDA, CDR2 SQIVND (reference sequence). The CDR3 loop spans 12 amino acids. The CDR3 DNA sequence: TGTGCCAGTAGTATAGCTGAAACCGAGCAGTTCTTC. It yields the protein CASSIAETEQFF.

The chain uses TRBV7-8 and TRBJ1-3; TRBD1 matches at 7 bases. The CDR3 is 15 residues long. Looked up from germline, CDR1 is SGHVS and CDR2 is FQNEAQ. V was clipped by 2 bases and J by 8 bases; unmatched bases: 9. The CDR3 here is CASSLTRGRFDTIYF. CDR3 coding DNA: TGTGCCAGCAGCTTAACCAGGGGGAGATTTGACACCATATATTTT. Looking up the rest from reference TRBV7-8 and TRBJ1-3 gives the full variable domain: GAGVSQSPRYKVAKRGQDVALRCDPISGHVSLFWYQQALGQGPEFLTYFQNEAQLDKSGLPSDRFFAERPEGSVSTLKIQRTQQEDSAVYLCASSLTRGRFDTIYFGEGSWLTVV.

This chain links TRBV27 with TRBJ1-2, with 7 bases that match TRBD1. The CDR3 has 15 residues. V trimming: 1 base; J trimming: 4 bases; junction bases outside the gene matches: 6. CDR1 is MNHEY, CDR2 SMNVEV, per germline (reference sequence). This CDR3 reads CASSLFGRGSYGYTF. DNA of the CDR3: TGTGCCAGCAGTTTATTTGGCAGGGGGAGCTATGGCTACACCTTC.